The present T cell receptor beta chain was sequenced within a study of blood T cell repertoires in COVID-19. Study details: From the United States, Italy and Spain came samples of acute and convalescent COVID-19. PBMCs, B-cell-depleted T cells, or T cells provided the cDNA or gDNA that made up the material.

Unmatched junction bases numbered 3, after V lost 3 bases and J lost 0 bases. The V gene's germline CDR1 is SGHDT and CDR2 YYEEEE. This CDR3 has 15 residues. As originally analysed: Nucleated cell number was recorded as an estimate derived from reference gene primer amplification. The protocol was immunoSEQ multiplex PCR, while the TCRdb copy is restricted to in-frame clones and leaves out a portion. V and J calls and clone size come straight from that table; D and trimming were deduced from the DNA. Of 250,000 to 400,000 clones listed, about 90% are singletons. Seattle's cohort entered during active infection and was followed longitudinally. This clone appeared once.

The receptor's source is a woman aged 25-40 years with COVID-19, enrolled during active disease. Sequences were obtained from peripheral blood. The V and J genes are TRBV5-6 and TRBJ1-2; 9 nucleotides agree with TRBD1. The CDR3 bases are TGTGCCAGCAGCTCGACAGGGGGAACTAACTATGGCTACACCTTC. Protein: CASSSTGGTNYGYTF.